Included here is one T cell receptor beta chain sequence, with context. Its antigen is not identified. The data stem from a study of cytomegalovirus exposure and HLA in healthy donors. Points from the study as a whole: Clonal expansion was found to be greater in HLA-associated TCR beta chains than in equally common others in a later analysis. Later analysis identified a missense DCLRE1C variant that was linked to TCR beta V- and J-gene trimming. Sequence variants that were highly shared formed a cluster that was likely a sequencing artifact.

The PCR was carried out with 60 Vbeta primers and 13 Jbeta primers. Clones were read by immunoSEQ multiplex PCR, and TCRdb kept only the in-frame ones, dropping some. The sample consists of about 190,000 clones, around nine tenths of them appearing once. The sample consisted of PBMCs. The TCR comes from a woman aged 18-35 years in good health and CMV-seronegative.

The CDR3 protein is CASSVGLAGREEQYF. CDR3 DNA sequence: TGTGCCAGCAGCGTAGGACTAGCGGGGAGAGAGGAGCAGTACTTC. This chain joins TRBV7-3 and TRBJ2-7; 12 nucleotides align to TRBD2. The germline V gene has CDR1 SGHTA and CDR2 FQGTGA. The J segment lost 7 bases and the V segment lost 5 bases, leaving 9 bases of the junction unmatched. This CDR3 is built from 15 residues.